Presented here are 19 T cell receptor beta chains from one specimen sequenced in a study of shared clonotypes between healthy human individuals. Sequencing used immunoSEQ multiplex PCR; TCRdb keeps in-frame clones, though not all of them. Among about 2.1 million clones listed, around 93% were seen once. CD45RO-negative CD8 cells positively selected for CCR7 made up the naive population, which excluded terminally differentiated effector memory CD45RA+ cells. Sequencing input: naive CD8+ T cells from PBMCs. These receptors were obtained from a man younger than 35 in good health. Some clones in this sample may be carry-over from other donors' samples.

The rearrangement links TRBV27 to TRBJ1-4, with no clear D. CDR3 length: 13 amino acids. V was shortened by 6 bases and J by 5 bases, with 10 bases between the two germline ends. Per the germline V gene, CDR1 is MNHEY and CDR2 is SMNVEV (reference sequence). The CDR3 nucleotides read TGTGCCAGCAGAACCTTAGGGAATGAAAAACTGTTTTTT. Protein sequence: CASRTLGNEKLFF.

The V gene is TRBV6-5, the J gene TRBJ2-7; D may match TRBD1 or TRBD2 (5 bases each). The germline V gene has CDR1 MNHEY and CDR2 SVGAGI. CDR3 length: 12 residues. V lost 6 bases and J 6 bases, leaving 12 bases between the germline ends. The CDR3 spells CASRGVPGEQYF. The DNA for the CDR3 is TGTGCCAGCAGGGGGGTTCCCGGCGAGCAGTACTTC.

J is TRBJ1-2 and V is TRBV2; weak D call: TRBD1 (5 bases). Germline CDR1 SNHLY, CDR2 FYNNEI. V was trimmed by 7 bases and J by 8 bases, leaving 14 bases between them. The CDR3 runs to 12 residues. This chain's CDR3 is CASKSRDRGYTF. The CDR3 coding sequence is TGTGCCAGCAAAAGCAGGGATCGAGGCTACACCTTC.

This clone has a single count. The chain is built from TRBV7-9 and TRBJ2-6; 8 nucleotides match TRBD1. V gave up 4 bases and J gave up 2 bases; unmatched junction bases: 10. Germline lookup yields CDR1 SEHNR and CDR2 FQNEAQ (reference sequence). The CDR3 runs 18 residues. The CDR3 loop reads CASSSMTGEKAGANVLTF. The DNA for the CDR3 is TGTGCCAGCAGCTCTATGACAGGGGAGAAGGCTGGGGCCAACGTCCTGACTTTC.

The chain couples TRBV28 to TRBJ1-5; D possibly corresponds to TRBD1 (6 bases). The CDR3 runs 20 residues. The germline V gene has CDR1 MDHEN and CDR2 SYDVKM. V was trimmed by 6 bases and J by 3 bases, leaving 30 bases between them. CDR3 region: CASRPTSIRDTTLANQPQHF. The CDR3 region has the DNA TGTGCCAGCAGGCCAACCTCTATTCGGGACACGACATTAGCCAATCAGCCCCAGCATTTT.

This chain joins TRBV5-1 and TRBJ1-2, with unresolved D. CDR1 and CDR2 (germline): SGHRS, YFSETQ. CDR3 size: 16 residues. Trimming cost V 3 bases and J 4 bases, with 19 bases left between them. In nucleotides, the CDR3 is TGCGCCAGCAGCTCCGTCAGTGGCAGAGCCGGCTATGGCTACACCTTC. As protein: CASSSVSGRAGYGYTF.

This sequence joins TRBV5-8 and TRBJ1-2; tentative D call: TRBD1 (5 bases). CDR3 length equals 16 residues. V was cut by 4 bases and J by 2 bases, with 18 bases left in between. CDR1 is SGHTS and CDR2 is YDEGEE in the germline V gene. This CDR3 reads CASSNPVGGVNYGYTF. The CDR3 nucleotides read TGTGCCAGCAGCAATCCTGTCGGGGGGGTGAACTATGGCTACACCTTC.

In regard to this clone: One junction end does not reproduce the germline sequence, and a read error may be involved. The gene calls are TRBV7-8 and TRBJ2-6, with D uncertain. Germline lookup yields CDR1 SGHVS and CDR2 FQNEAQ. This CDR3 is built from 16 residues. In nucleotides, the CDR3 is TGTGCCAGCAGTTTAGGGTTGGCCTCTGGGGCCAACGTCCTGACTTTC. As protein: CASSLGLASGANVLTF.

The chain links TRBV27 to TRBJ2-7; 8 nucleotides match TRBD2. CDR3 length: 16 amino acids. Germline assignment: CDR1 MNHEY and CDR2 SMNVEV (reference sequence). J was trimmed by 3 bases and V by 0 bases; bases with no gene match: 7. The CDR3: CASSLSSGESHYEQYF. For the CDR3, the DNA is TGTGCCAGCAGTTTATCTAGCGGGGAATCACACTACGAGCAGTACTTC.

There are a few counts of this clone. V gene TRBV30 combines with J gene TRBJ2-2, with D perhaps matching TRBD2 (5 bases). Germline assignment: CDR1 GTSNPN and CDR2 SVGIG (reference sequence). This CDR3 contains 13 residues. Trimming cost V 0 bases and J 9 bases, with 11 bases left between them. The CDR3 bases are TGTGCCTGGAGTGTACTCGGGAACCGGGAGCTGTTTTTT. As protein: CAWSVLGNRELFF.

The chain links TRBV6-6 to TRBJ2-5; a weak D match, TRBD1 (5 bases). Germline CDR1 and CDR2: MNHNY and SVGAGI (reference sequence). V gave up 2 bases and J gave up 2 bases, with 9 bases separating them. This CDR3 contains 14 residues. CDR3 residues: CASSYESGQETQYF. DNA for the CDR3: TGTGCCAGCAGTTACGAGTCAGGGCAAGAGACCCAGTACTTC.

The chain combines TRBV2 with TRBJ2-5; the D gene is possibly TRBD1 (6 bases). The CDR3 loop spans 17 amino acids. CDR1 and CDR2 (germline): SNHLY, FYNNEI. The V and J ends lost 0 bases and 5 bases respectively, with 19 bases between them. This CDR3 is CASSEADSAVGVETQYF. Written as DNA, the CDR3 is TGTGCCAGCAGTGAAGCGGACAGCGCCGTGGGAGTCGAGACCCAGTACTTC.

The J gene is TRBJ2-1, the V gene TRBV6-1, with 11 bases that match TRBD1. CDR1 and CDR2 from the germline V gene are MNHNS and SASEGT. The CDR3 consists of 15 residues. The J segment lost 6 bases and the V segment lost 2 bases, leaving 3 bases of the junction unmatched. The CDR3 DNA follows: TGTGCCAGCAGTGAATGGGGACAGGGGGTCAATGAGCAGTTCTTC. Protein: CASSEWGQGVNEQFF.

The CDR3 reads CSVPQLGSISYNEQFF. CDR3 nucleotide sequence: TGCAGCGTCCCCCAGTTGGGGAGTATCTCCTACAATGAGCAGTTCTTC. V is TRBV29-1 and J is TRBJ2-1; a weak D match, TRBD2 (5 bases). The CDR3 length is 16 residues. The V and J ends lost 6 bases and 0 bases respectively, with 18 bases between them. In germline, CDR1 is SQVTM, CDR2 ANQGSEA.

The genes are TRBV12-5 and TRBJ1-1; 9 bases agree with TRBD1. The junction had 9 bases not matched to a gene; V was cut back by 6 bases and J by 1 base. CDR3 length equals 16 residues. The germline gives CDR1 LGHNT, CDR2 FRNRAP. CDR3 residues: CASGQIPGQGNTEAFF. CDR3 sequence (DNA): TGTGCTAGTGGGCAGATACCGGGACAGGGGAACACTGAAGCTTTCTTT.

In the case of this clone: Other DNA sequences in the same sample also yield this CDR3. The DNA of the CDR3 is TGTGCCAGCAGTCCCCTGCGCACAGATACGCAGTATTTT. It specifies CASSPLRTDTQYF. The V gene is TRBV28, the J gene TRBJ2-3; D gene uncertain. Trimming stripped 5 bases from V and 1 base from J, with 7 bases between. The length of the CDR3 is 13 residues. In germline, CDR1 is MDHEN, CDR2 SYDVKM.

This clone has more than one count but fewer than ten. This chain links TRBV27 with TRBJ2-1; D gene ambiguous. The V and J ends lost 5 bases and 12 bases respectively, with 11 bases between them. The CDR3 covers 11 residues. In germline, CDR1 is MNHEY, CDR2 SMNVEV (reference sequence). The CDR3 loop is CASSTGFGQFF. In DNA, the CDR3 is TGTGCCAGCAGTACGGGTTTTGGGCAGTTCTTC.

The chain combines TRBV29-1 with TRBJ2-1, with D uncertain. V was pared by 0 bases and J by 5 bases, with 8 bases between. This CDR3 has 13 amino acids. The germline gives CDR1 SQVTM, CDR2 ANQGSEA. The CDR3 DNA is TGCAGCGTTGAAGAGGGTCCTAACAATGAGCAGTTCTTC. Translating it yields CSVEEGPNNEQFF.

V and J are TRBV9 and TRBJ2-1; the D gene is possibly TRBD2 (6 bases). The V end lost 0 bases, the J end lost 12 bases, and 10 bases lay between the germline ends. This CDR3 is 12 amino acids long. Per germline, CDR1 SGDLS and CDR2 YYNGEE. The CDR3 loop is CASSVGAGWQFF. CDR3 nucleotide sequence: TGTGCCAGCAGCGTAGGGGCGGGGTGGCAGTTCTTC. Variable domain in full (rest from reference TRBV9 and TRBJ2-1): DSGVTQTPKHLITATGQRVTLRCSPRSGDLSVYWYQQSLDQGLQFLIQYYNGEERAKGNILERFSAQQFPDLHSELNLSSLELGDSALYFCASSVGAGWQFFGPGTRLTVL.